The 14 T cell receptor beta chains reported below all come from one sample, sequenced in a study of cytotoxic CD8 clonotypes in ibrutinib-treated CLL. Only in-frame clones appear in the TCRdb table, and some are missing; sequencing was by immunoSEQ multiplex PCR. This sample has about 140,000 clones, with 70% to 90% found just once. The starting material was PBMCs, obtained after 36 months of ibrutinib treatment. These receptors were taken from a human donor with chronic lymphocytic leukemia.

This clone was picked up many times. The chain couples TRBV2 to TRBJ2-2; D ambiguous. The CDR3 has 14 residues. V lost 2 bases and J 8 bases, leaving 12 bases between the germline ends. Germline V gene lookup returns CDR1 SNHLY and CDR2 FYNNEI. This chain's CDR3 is CASSENLIGGELFF. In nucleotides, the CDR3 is TGTGCCAGCAGTGAAAACCTGATAGGAGGGGAGCTGTTTTTT.

The CDR3 spells CASSVVSELFF. The CDR3 DNA follows: TGTGCCAGCAGTGTGGTCTCGGAACTGTTTTTT. The rearrangement joins TRBV2 to TRBJ1-4; D is undetermined. The germline CDR1 and CDR2 sequences are SNHLY and FYNNEI. The ends were cut back, 4 bases at V and 12 bases at J, with 9 bases in the middle. There are 11 residues in the CDR3.

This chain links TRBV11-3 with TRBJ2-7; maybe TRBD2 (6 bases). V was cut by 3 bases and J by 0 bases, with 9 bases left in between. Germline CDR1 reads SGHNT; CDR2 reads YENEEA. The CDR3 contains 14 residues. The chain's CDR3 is CASSLGGSSYEQYF. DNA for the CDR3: TGTGCCAGCAGCTTGGGGGGTTCCTCCTACGAGCAGTACTTC.

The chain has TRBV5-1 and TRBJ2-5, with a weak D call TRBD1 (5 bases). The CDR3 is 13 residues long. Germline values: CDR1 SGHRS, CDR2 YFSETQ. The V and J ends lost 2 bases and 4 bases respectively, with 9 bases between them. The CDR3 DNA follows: TGCGCCAGCAGCTTTCAGGGATTAGAGACCCAGTACTTC. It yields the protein CASSFQGLETQYF.

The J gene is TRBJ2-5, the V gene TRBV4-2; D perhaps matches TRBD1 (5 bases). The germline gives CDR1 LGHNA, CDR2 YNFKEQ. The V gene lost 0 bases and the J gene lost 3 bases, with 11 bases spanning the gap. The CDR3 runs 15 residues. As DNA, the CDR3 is TGTGCCAGCAGCCAAGATCGGTCCAGGGAAGAGACCCAGTACTTC. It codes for CASSQDRSREETQYF.

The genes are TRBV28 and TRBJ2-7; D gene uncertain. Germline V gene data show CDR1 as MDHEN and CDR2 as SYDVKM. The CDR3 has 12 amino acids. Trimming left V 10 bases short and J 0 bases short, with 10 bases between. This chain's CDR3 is CATRPSSYEQYF. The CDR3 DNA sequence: TGTGCCACCAGGCCGAGCTCCTACGAGCAGTACTTC.

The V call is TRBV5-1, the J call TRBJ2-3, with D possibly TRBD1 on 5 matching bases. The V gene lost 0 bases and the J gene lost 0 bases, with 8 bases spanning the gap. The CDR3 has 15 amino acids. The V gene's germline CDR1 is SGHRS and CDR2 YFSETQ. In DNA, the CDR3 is TGCGCCAGCAGCTTGGGACAGATTAGCACAGATACGCAGTATTTT. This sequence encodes CASSLGQISTDTQYF.

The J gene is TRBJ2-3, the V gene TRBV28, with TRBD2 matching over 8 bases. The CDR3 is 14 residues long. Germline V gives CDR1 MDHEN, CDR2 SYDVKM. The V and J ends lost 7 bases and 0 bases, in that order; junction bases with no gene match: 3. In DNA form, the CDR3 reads TGTGCCAGCACAAGCGGGGGTAGCACAGATACGCAGTATTTT. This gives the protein CASTSGGSTDTQYF.

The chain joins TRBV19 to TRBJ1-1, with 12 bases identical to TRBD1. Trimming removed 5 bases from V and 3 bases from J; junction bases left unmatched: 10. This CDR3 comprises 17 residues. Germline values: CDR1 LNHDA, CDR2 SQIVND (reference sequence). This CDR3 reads CASSSIAGTGGDTEAFF. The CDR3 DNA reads TGTGCCAGTAGTTCTATCGCGGGGACAGGGGGCGACACTGAAGCTTTCTTT.

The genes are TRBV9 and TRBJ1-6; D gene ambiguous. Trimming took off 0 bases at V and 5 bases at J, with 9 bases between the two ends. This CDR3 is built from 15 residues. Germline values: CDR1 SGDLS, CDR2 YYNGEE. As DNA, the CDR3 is TGTGCCAGCAGCGTAGATCCAGTAAATAATTCACCCCTCCACTTT. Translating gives CASSVDPVNNSPLHF.

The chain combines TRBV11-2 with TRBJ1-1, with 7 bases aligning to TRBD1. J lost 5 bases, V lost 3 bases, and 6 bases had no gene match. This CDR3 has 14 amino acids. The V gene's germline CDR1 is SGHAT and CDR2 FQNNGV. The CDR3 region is CASSLNPGGTEAFF. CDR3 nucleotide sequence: TGTGCCAGCAGCTTGAACCCAGGGGGAACTGAAGCTTTCTTT. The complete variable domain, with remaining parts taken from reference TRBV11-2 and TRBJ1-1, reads EAGVAQSPRYKIIEKRQSVAFWCNPISGHATLYWYQQILGQGPKLLIQFQNNGVVDDSQLPKDRFSAERLKGVDSTLKIQPAKLEDSAVYLCASSLNPGGTEAFFGQGTRLTVV.

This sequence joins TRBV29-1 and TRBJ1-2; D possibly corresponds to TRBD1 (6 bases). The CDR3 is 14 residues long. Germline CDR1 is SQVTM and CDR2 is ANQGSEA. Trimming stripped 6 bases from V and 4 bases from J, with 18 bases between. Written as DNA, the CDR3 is TGCAGCGTCGGCCGGGACACCCTTTTCTATGGCTACACCTTC. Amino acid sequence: CSVGRDTLFYGYTF.

The CDR3 sequence: CASSYPGGRGYTF. The CDR3 DNA sequence: TGTGCCAGCAGTTACCCAGGGGGCCGTGGCTACACCTTC. The chain combines TRBV6-5 with TRBJ1-2; TRBD1 matches 8 bases. V lost 2 bases and J lost 7; bases outside the gene matches: 3. The CDR3 is 13 residues long. Per the germline V gene, CDR1 is MNHEY and CDR2 is SVGAGI.

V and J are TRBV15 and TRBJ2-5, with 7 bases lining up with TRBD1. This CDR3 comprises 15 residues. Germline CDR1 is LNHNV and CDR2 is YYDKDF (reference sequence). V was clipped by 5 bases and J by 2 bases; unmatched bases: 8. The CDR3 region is CATSGGQAVQETQYF. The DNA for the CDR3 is TGTGCCACCAGCGGCGGACAGGCCGTTCAAGAGACCCAGTACTTC.